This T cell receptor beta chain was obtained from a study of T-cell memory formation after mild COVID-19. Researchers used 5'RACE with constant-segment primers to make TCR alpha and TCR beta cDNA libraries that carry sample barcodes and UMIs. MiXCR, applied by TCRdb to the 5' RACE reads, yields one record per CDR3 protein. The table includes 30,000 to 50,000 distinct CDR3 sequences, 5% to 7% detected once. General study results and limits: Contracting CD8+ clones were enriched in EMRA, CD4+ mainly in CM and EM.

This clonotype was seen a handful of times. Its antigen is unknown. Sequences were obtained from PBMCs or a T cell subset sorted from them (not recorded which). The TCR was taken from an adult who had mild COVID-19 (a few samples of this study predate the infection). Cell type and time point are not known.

CDR3 amino acids: CASRRTSGLYNEQFF. In nucleotides, the CDR3 is TGTGCCAGCAGACGGACTAGCGGCCTATACAATGAGCAGTTCTTC. V is TRBV6-2 or TRBV6-3 and J is TRBJ2-1; 10 nucleotides align to TRBD2. Germline values: CDR1 MNHEY, CDR2 SVGEGT. V gave up 6 bases and J gave up 4 bases; unmatched junction bases: 6. CDR3 size: 15 residues.